Below, 9 T cell receptor beta chains from the same sample are listed, as sequenced in a study of T cell repertoires in cytomegalovirus infection. TCRdb reprocessed the reads with MiXCR, giving one entry per CDR3 protein. The sample carries 150,000 to 200,000 distinct CDR3 sequences, over 13% recorded once. The sample consisted of PBMCs. These receptors were collected from a human donor in good health (CMV status not recorded). Some clones in this sample may be carry-over from other donors' samples.

This chain connects TRBV7-9 to TRBJ1-1; maybe TRBD1 (5 bases). V was trimmed by 3 bases and J by 8 bases, leaving 10 bases between them. The CDR3 is 12 residues long. Germline V gene lookup returns CDR1 SEHNR and CDR2 FQNEAQ (reference sequence). As DNA, the CDR3 is TGTGCCAGCAGCTTTGTGGGGGGGGAAGCTTTCTTT. Translated: CASSFVGGEAFF.

For this clonotype: A clone one base away is much larger, so this may be a read error. This chain connects TRBV7-2 to TRBJ1-3, with a weak D call TRBD1 (5 bases). CDR1 and CDR2 (germline): SGHTA, FQGNSA. CDR3 length: 15 amino acids. CDR3 nucleotides: TGTGCCAGCAGCTTAGTGGGGGTGGCTGGACACACCATATATTTT. It codes for CASSLVGVAGHTIYF.

CDR3: CASRILAGGPRTGELFF. Written as DNA, the CDR3 is TGTGCCAGTAGGATACTAGCGGGGGGGCCGAGAACCGGGGAGCTGTTTTTT. The chain carries TRBV19 and TRBJ2-2, with 13 bases matching TRBD2. The CDR3 is 17 residues long. Germline lookup yields CDR1 LNHDA and CDR2 SQIVND (reference sequence). V was clipped by 6 bases and J by 5 bases; unmatched bases: 9. The full variable domain, with the rest looked up from reference TRBV19 and TRBJ2-2, is DGGITQSPKYLFRKEGQNVTLSCEQNLNHDAMYWYRQDPGQGLRLIYYSQIVNDFQKGDIAEGYSVSREKKESFPLTVTSAQKNPTAFYLCASRILAGGPRTGELFFGEGSRLTVL.

As regards this clonotype: A read error may explain this, as a much larger clone is one base away. V usage is TRBV7-3 and J usage is TRBJ2-1; tentative D call: TRBD2 (7 bases). Per the germline V gene, CDR1 is SGHTA and CDR2 is FQGTGA. This CDR3 has 15 amino acids. CDR3: CASSSAGAAYNEEFF. The CDR3 region has the DNA TGTGCCAGCAGCTCCGCGGGGGCCGCATACAATGAGGAGTTCTTC.

This clonotype was seen ten or more times. V usage is TRBV11-2 and J usage is TRBJ2-2; D might be TRBD1 or TRBD2, each matching 6 bases. The CDR3 is 14 residues long. CDR1 and CDR2 from the germline V gene are SGHAT and FQNNGV. The V and J ends lost 5 bases and 8 bases respectively, with 15 bases between them. DNA for the CDR3: TGTGCCAGCAGCCCGCGGCCGGGGGCGGGGGAGCTGTTTTTT. Translating it yields CASSPRPGAGELFF. The variable domain in full, completed from reference TRBV11-2 and TRBJ2-2, reads EAGVAQSPRYKIIEKRQSVAFWCNPISGHATLYWYQQILGQGPKLLIQFQNNGVVDDSQLPKDRFSAERLKGVDSTLKIQPAKLEDSAVYLCASSPRPGAGELFFGEGSRLTVL.

In its sample, this clonotype was seen many times. This chain links TRBV7-2 with TRBJ2-3; D might be TRBD2 (5 bases). The germline V gene has CDR1 SGHTA and CDR2 FQGNSA. The CDR3 extends over 11 amino acids. V lost 7 bases, J lost 12 bases, and 14 bases lay in between. CDR3 bases: TGTGCCAGCACAGTAGGAGGCTACCAGTATTTT. Residues: CASTVGGYQYF.

This clonotype has just a few counts. The chain employs TRBV28 and TRBJ1-5; D gene uncertain. CDR1 is MDHEN and CDR2 is SYDVKM in the germline V gene. Trimming removed 6 bases from V and 0 bases from J, with 12 bases in between. This CDR3 comprises 15 residues. The chain's CDR3 is CASRTRANSNQPQHF. CDR3 coding DNA: TGTGCCAGCAGGACTCGAGCGAATAGCAATCAGCCCCAGCATTTT.

This clonotype has at least ten counts. J is TRBJ1-1 and V is TRBV7-6; D is unclear. The germline V gene has CDR1 SGHVS and CDR2 FNYEAQ. V shed 5 bases and J shed 0 bases, with 7 bases lying between them. CDR3 length equals 13 residues. The CDR3, as DNA: TGTGCCAGCAGCAGTTCGTTGAACACTGAAGCTTTCTTT. This sequence encodes CASSSSLNTEAFF. Filled out from reference TRBV7-6 and TRBJ1-1, the complete variable domain reads GAGVSQSPRYKVTKRGQDVALRCDPISGHVSLYWYRQALGQGPEFLTYFNYEAQQDKSGLPNDRFSAERPEGSISTLTIQRTEQRDSAMYRCASSSSLNTEAFFGQGTRLTVV.

This clonotype was counted only a few times. The chain links TRBV19 to TRBJ1-5, with 7 bases matching TRBD1. Looked up from germline, CDR1 is LNHDA and CDR2 is SQIVND (reference sequence). The CDR3 totals 15 residues. The J segment lost 0 bases and the V segment lost 6 bases, leaving 5 bases of the junction unmatched. CDR3 nucleotides: TGTGCCAGTAGGGGGACAGCCTATAGCAATCAGCCCCAGCATTTT. Translation: CASRGTAYSNQPQHF.